Listed below are T cell receptor beta chains from one sample, sequenced in a study of T cells in Graves' hyperthyroidism and ophthalmopathy. TCRdb passed the multiplex PCR reads through MiXCR, listing each CDR3 protein once. Here the sample spans 300,000 to 450,000 distinct CDR3 sequences, about 14% being singletons. Source material: blood. The receptors stem from a man aged 25 to 40 with Graves' hyperthyroidism that later progressed to Graves' ophthalmopathy. The CDR3 runs from the conserved cysteine through the conserved F or W. D genes are given only for firm matches. Some rows mark clone size as missing; the rest say once, few, many or name a class of expanded clone.

V: TRBV6-1
J: TRBJ2-1
length: 14
size: many
D: TRBD1
DNA: TGTGCCAGCAGTCAGGGACAGGACCCCAATGAGCAGTTCTTC
CDR3: CASSQGQDPNEQFF

V: TRBV28
J: TRBJ2-3
length: 14
size: .
D: .
DNA: TGTGCCAGCAGTTTATTAAGGGGCCCAGATACGCAGTATTTT
CDR3: CASSLLRGPDTQYF

V: TRBV5-6
J: TRBJ2-5
length: 12
size: many
D: .
DNA: TGTGCCAGCAGCCCTCCGGAAGGGACCCAGTACTTC
CDR3: CASSPPEGTQYF

V: TRBV6-6
J: TRBJ1-4
length: 14
size: .
D: .
DNA: TGTGCCAGCAGTTACTCTAGGGGCCAGGAAAAACTGTTTTTT
CDR3: CASSYSRGQEKLFF

V: TRBV11-2
J: TRBJ2-3
length: 13
size: .
D: .
DNA: TGTGCCAGCAGTTTCCATAGCACAGATACGCAGTATTTT
CDR3: CASSFHSTDTQYF

V: TRBV13
J: TRBJ1-1
length: 15
size: many
D: TRBD1
DNA: TGTGCCAGCAGCCAGGAGGGACAGGGGAACACTGAAGCTTTCTTT
CDR3: CASSQEGQGNTEAFF

V: TRBV28
J: TRBJ1-1
length: 14
size: many
D: .
DNA: TGTGCCAGCAGTTTACTCGACATGAACACTGAAGCTTTCTTT
CDR3: CASSLLDMNTEAFF

V: TRBV12-3/TRBV12-4
J: TRBJ2-2
length: 15
size: many
D: TRBD2
DNA: TGTGCCAGCAGTTTGGGACTAGCGAACACCGGGGAGCTGTTTTTT
CDR3: CASSLGLANTGELFF

V: TRBV3-1
J: TRBJ2-1
length: 15
size: few
D: .
DNA: TGTGCCAGCAGCCAAGCGAACAGAAACTACAATGAGCAGTTCTTC
CDR3: CASSQANRNYNEQFF

V: TRBV20-1
J: TRBJ2-1
length: 13
size: many
D: .
DNA: TGCAGTGCCGCTCGGCGGGGCTACAATGAGCAGTTCTTC
CDR3: CSAARRGYNEQFF

V: TRBV28
J: TRBJ1-4
length: 13
size: many
D: .
DNA: TGTGCCAGCAGTTTAAACACCCCCGAGGAACTGTTTTTT
CDR3: CASSLNTPEELFF

V: TRBV28
J: TRBJ2-3
length: 16
size: many
D: TRBD2
DNA: TGTGCCAGCAGTGAAGGCGGGGGGGGCCGGACAGATACGCAGTATTTT
CDR3: CASSEGGGGRTDTQYF

V: TRBV5-5
J: TRBJ2-7
length: 15
size: many
D: .
DNA: TGTGCCAGCAGCTCCCGGGACTCCCGGCCGTACGAGCAGTACTTC
CDR3: CASSSRDSRPYEQYF

V: TRBV7-2
J: TRBJ2-6
length: 17
size: .
D: .
DNA: TGTGCCAGCAGCCCCCTTTTACAGGGTTGGGGGGCCAAAGTCCTGACTTTC
CDR3: CASSPLLQGWGAKVLTF

V: TRBV10-3
J: TRBJ2-7
length: 18
size: .
D: TRBD1
DNA: TGTGCCATCAGGGATGTTACCGGGACAGGGACCAACCCCTACGAGCAGTACTTC
CDR3: CAIRDVTGTGTNPYEQYF

V: TRBV20-1
J: TRBJ1-5
length: 16
size: many
D: .
DNA: TGCAGTGCTAGAGGGAGGGGCTATAATAGCAATCAGCCCCAGCATTTT
CDR3: CSARGRGYNSNQPQHF

V: TRBV7-9
J: TRBJ1-1
length: 13
size: .
D: .
DNA: TGTGCCAGCAGCTCCCCGTTGAACACTGAAGCTTTCTTT
CDR3: CASSSPLNTEAFF

V: TRBV20-1
J: TRBJ2-7
length: 12
size: many
D: .
DNA: TGCAGTGCTAGGAAACCTGCCTACGAGCAGTACTTC
CDR3: CSARKPAYEQYF

V: TRBV28
J: TRBJ1-5
length: 16
size: many
D: .
DNA: TGTGCCAGCAGCCCAGATGGGAGTTATAGCAATCAGCCCCAGCATTTT
CDR3: CASSPDGSYSNQPQHF

V: TRBV28
J: TRBJ2-2
length: 18
size: .
D: .
DNA: TGTGCCAGCAGTTCGCCCCTGGGGTTTAGGGGGTGCACCGGGGAGCTGTTTTTT
CDR3: CASSSPLGFRGCTGELFF

V: TRBV12-3/TRBV12-4
J: TRBJ1-3
length: 12
size: .
D: .
DNA: TGTGCCAGCTCCTACTCTGAAAACACCATATACTTT
CDR3: CASSYSENTIYF

V: TRBV12-3/TRBV12-4
J: TRBJ1-2
length: 15
size: many
D: TRBD1
DNA: TGTGCCAGCAGTTATGGGACAGGGGGCAACTATGGCTACACCTTC
CDR3: CASSYGTGGNYGYTF

V: TRBV12-3/TRBV12-4
J: TRBJ2-7
length: 17
size: once
D: TRBD2
DNA: TGTGCCAGCAGCTCGGGACTAGCGGGGGCCCACATCGGCGAGCAGTACTTC
CDR3: CASSSGLAGAHIGEQYF

V: TRBV4-1
J: TRBJ1-2
length: 12
size: .
D: .
DNA: TGCGCCAGCAGCCAAGATGGAAGCGGCTACACCTTC
CDR3: CASSQDGSGYTF

V: TRBV28
J: TRBJ1-5
length: 16
size: .
D: .
DNA: TGTGCCAGCAGTTCGAGGGGCGGGGGATCGGATCAGCCCCAGCATTTT
CDR3: CASSSRGGGSDQPQHF

V: TRBV20-1
J: TRBJ2-5
length: 14
size: few
D: TRBD1
DNA: TGCAGTGCTAGAGACCAGACAGGGTGGGAGACCCAGTACTTC
CDR3: CSARDQTGWETQYF

V: TRBV12-3/TRBV12-4
J: TRBJ2-1
length: 15
size: many
D: .
DNA: TGTGCCAGCAGTCCGATGACAGGCTCCTACAATGAGCAGTTCTTC
CDR3: CASSPMTGSYNEQFF

V: TRBV6-5
J: TRBJ1-3
length: 16
size: many
D: .
DNA: TGTGCCAGCAGTTACTCGGCGGCCGGGGCTGGAAACACCATATATTTT
CDR3: CASSYSAAGAGNTIYF

V: TRBV20-1
J: TRBJ2-5
length: 14
size: many
D: .
DNA: TGCAGTGCTAGAGATCCAGTGTTTGAAGAGACCCAGTACTTC
CDR3: CSARDPVFEETQYF

V: TRBV28
J: TRBJ1-1
length: 15
size: many
D: .
DNA: TGTGCCAGCAGTTTTGGCGGGGCGGAGCGACCTGAAGCTTTCTTT
CDR3: CASSFGGAERPEAFF

V: TRBV20-1
J: TRBJ2-2
length: 16
size: .
D: TRBD1
DNA: TGCAGTGCTAGAGATTCTCAGGGACAGGCCACCGGGGAGCTGTTTTTT
CDR3: CSARDSQGQATGELFF

V: TRBV7-2
J: TRBJ1-1
length: 15
size: many
D: .
DNA: TGTGCCAGCAGCTTAAGGGTGGGTTGGGGTACTGAAGCTTTCTTT
CDR3: CASSLRVGWGTEAFF

V: TRBV2
J: TRBJ2-2
length: 15
size: .
D: .
DNA: TGTGCCAGCTCGAGACGCAGGGTGAACACCGGGGAGCTGTTTTTT
CDR3: CASSRRRVNTGELFF

V: TRBV18
J: TRBJ2-3
length: 14
size: few
D: .
DNA: TGTGCCAGCTCACCACCGCTCCCTAGTGATACGCAGTATTTT
CDR3: CASSPPLPSDTQYF

V: TRBV13
J: TRBJ2-7
length: 16
size: .
D: TRBD1
DNA: TGTGCCAGCAGCTTCCCGACAGGGACGACTTCGTACGAGCAGTACTTC
CDR3: CASSFPTGTTSYEQYF

V: TRBV12-3/TRBV12-4
J: TRBJ2-7
length: 15
size: many
D: .
DNA: TGTGCCAGCAGCTTCTCCCAGGACGGCCGTTACGAGCAGTACTTC
CDR3: CASSFSQDGRYEQYF

V: TRBV6-1
J: TRBJ1-1
length: 13
size: many
D: .
DNA: TGTGCCAGCAGTGAAATGGGTGGCACTGAAGCTTTCTTT
CDR3: CASSEMGGTEAFF

V: TRBV15
J: TRBJ2-1
length: 12
size: .
D: .
DNA: TGTGCCACCAGCAAGGCAGGCGATGAGCAGTTCTTC
CDR3: CATSKAGDEQFF

V: TRBV15
J: TRBJ2-7
length: 13
size: many
D: .
DNA: TGTGCCACCAGCAGGGGACGGGGGTGGGAGCAGTACTTC
CDR3: CATSRGRGWEQYF

V: TRBV30
J: TRBJ2-2
length: 16
size: few
D: .
DNA: TGTGCCTGGAGTTTTCGGGGGGCTGGCGGCACCGGGGAGCTGTTTTTT
CDR3: CAWSFRGAGGTGELFF

V: TRBV12-3/TRBV12-4
J: TRBJ2-1
length: 16
size: many
D: .
DNA: TGTGCCAGCAGTTTGGTTGGGGGGGCGATCACCAATGAGCAGTTCTTC
CDR3: CASSLVGGAITNEQFF

V: TRBV6-6
J: TRBJ2-7
length: 15
size: many
D: TRBD1
DNA: TGTGCCAGCAGTTACGGGGCAGGGGGCTGGTACGAGCAGTACTTC
CDR3: CASSYGAGGWYEQYF

V: TRBV2
J: TRBJ2-5
length: 14
size: .
D: .
DNA: TGTGCCAGCAGTGAATTAACAGCCCAAGAGACCCAGTACTTC
CDR3: CASSELTAQETQYF

V: TRBV14
J: TRBJ2-5
length: 13
size: many
D: .
DNA: TGTGCCAGCAGCCTGTGGACGGATTGGACCCAGTACTTC
CDR3: CASSLWTDWTQYF

V: TRBV11-2
J: TRBJ2-3
length: 16
size: many
D: .
DNA: TGTGCCAGCAGCTTATCCGGCGGCCTGGTGGTAGATACGCAGTATTTT
CDR3: CASSLSGGLVVDTQYF

V: TRBV11-3
J: TRBJ2-7
length: 14
size: many
D: TRBD1
DNA: TGTGCCAGCAGCGATCGGGACAGAACCTACGAGCAGTACTTC
CDR3: CASSDRDRTYEQYF

V: TRBV27
J: TRBJ1-5
length: 14
size: .
D: .
DNA: TGTGCCAGCAGTTGGGCGGCGAGCAATCAGCCCCAGCATTTT
CDR3: CASSWAASNQPQHF

V: TRBV18
J: TRBJ1-6
length: 14
size: few
D: TRBD1
DNA: TGTGCCAGCTCCCCCGCCGACAGGGGGTCACCCCTCCACTTT
CDR3: CASSPADRGSPLHF

V: TRBV28
J: TRBJ1-5
length: 14
size: many
D: .
DNA: TGTGCCAGCAGGGACAGAGGGGGCAATCAGCCCCAGCATTTT
CDR3: CASRDRGGNQPQHF

V: TRBV11-3
J: TRBJ2-7
length: 14
size: many
D: TRBD2
DNA: TGTGCCAGCTGTCGACTAGCGAGGGCCTACGAGCAGTACTTC
CDR3: CASCRLARAYEQYF

V: TRBV28
J: TRBJ1-2
length: 16
size: many
D: .
DNA: TGTGCCAGCAGTTTATATAGGGCAGAGCCTAACTATGGCTACACCTTC
CDR3: CASSLYRAEPNYGYTF

V: TRBV5-5
J: TRBJ1-1
length: 12
size: many
D: .
DNA: TGTGCCAGCAGCCTCAATGCAGTTGGAGCTTTCTTT
CDR3: CASSLNAVGAFF

V: TRBV27
J: TRBJ2-3
length: 16
size: .
D: TRBD2
DNA: TGTGCCAGCAGTCCGCGGGGGGGATTGAGGACAGATACGCAGTATTTT
CDR3: CASSPRGGLRTDTQYF

V: TRBV28
J: TRBJ2-5
length: 14
size: many
D: .
DNA: TGTGCCAGCAGTTTACAGAATTACCAAGAGACCCAGTACTTC
CDR3: CASSLQNYQETQYF

V: TRBV4-1
J: TRBJ1-2
length: 13
size: .
D: .
DNA: TGCGCCAGCAGCCATGGGGACATCTATGGCTACACCTTC
CDR3: CASSHGDIYGYTF

V: TRBV4-1
J: TRBJ1-2
length: 14
size: .
D: .
DNA: TGCGCCAGCAGCCAAGGGAGTCAGCCCTATGGCTACACCTTC
CDR3: CASSQGSQPYGYTF

V: TRBV2
J: TRBJ2-1
length: 13
size: many
D: TRBD1
DNA: TGTGCCAGTCAAAAGAACAGGGGAAATGAGCAGTTCTTC
CDR3: CASQKNRGNEQFF